This T cell receptor (beta chain) was identified in a study of blood T cell repertoires in COVID-19. The overall study: The analysed material was cDNA or gDNA that came from T cells, B-cell-depleted T cells, or PBMCs.

Original analysis: For nucleated cells, counts were estimated from reference gene primer amplification. Method: immunoSEQ multiplex PCR; TCRdb's copy keeps in-frame clones and lacks some. For V, J and clone size, that table is used; D and trimming come from the DNA. The top ten clones hold roughly 9.1% of a sample with 100,000 to 150,000 clones, 80% to 85% of them seen once. Sequencing used peripheral blood. This sequence was found in a woman aged 55-75 years with active or convalescent COVID-19.

CDR3 region: CASARDFSYGYTF. For the CDR3, the DNA is TGTGCTAGTGCCCGGGACTTCAGCTATGGCTACACCTTC. The chain uses TRBV12-5 and TRBJ1-2; D perhaps matches TRBD1 (5 bases). The V gene lost 7 bases and the J gene lost 4 bases, with 13 bases spanning the gap. Germline lookup yields CDR1 LGHNT and CDR2 FRNRAP. CDR3 length: 13 amino acids.